Listed here are 16 T cell receptor beta chains from one sample, sequenced in a study of cytomegalovirus exposure and HLA in healthy donors. The data were produced by immunoSEQ multiplex PCR, yet TCRdb's version contains in-frame clones alone and is incomplete. The repertoire holds under 85,000 clones, approximately 95% seen once, with about 2.1% in the top ten. Sequenced sample: PBMCs. These receptors were collected from a woman under 30 in good health and CMV-seronegative.

This clone was seen a single time. The chain couples TRBV4-1 to TRBJ2-3; D not certain. The germline gives CDR1 MGHRA, CDR2 YSYEKL. This CDR3 has 11 residues. Trimming removed 10 bases at V and 6 bases at J, with 11 bases between. This CDR3 reads CATLGPDTQYF. DNA for the CDR3: TGCGCCACCCTGGGCCCCGATACGCAGTATTTT.

The gene calls are TRBV29-1 and TRBJ2-5, with TRBD2 identical over 8 bases. CDR1 SQVTM and CDR2 ANQGSEA come from the germline V gene. This CDR3 is built from 17 residues. Trimming cost V 1 base and J 5 bases; bases outside gene matches: 15. The CDR3 coding sequence is TGCAGCGTTGAAGCAGTGAGTGGTAGCGGGGTACTGGAGACCCAGTACTTC. It codes for CSVEAVSGSGVLETQYF.

The rearrangement uses TRBV5-8 and TRBJ2-2; TRBD2 matches at 7 bases. This CDR3 comprises 16 residues. V lost 6 bases to trimming and J lost 1 base; unmatched junction nucleotides: 9. The germline V gene has CDR1 SGHTS and CDR2 YDEGEE. CDR3 in DNA: TGTGCCAGCACCCGGCGGGGGATCGGGAACACCGGGGAGCTGTTTTTT. This codes for CASTRRGIGNTGELFF.

The chain recombines TRBV7-6 with TRBJ2-2; TRBD1 aligns across 10 bases. Per the germline V gene, CDR1 is SGHVS and CDR2 is FNYEAQ. There are 17 residues in the CDR3. Losses at the gene ends were 4 bases for V and 7 bases for J; bases not matched to a gene: 12. CDR3 coding DNA: TGTGCCAGCAGCTCCCCGTCGAGGACAGGGGGTAGCGGGGAGCTGTTTTTT. Its translation is CASSSPSRTGGSGELFF.

The chain is built from TRBV28 and TRBJ1-5; perhaps TRBD1 as D (5 bases). Germline loops: CDR1 MDHEN, CDR2 SYDVKM. CDR3 length equals 17 residues. The V end lost 1 base, the J end lost 5 bases, and 18 bases lay between the germline ends. Here the CDR3 DNA reads TGTGCCAGCAGTTTATATCCACCTGTGGGCAGGGATCAGCCCCAGCATTTT. This gives the protein CASSLYPPVGRDQPQHF. The full variable domain, with the rest looked up from reference TRBV28 and TRBJ1-5, is DVKVTQSSRYLVKRTGEKVFLECVQDMDHENMFWYRQDPGLGLRLIYFSYDVKMKEKGDIPEGYSVSREKKERFSLILESASTNQTSMYLCASSLYPPVGRDQPQHFGDGTRLSIL.

V usage is TRBV7-2 and J usage is TRBJ2-2; D is undetermined. V lost 1 base and J 0 bases, leaving 6 bases between the germline ends. Germline V CDR1 and CDR2: SGHTA, FQGNSA. The CDR3 consists of 15 residues. The CDR3 nucleotides read TGTGCCAGCAGCTTAGTCGCGGCGAACACCGGGGAGCTGTTTTTT. This translates into CASSLVAANTGELFF.

CDR3 sequence: CAISESPSGGSDTQYF. The DNA for the CDR3 is TGTGCCATCAGTGAGTCGCCTAGCGGGGGCTCAGATACGCAGTATTTT. The chain recombines TRBV10-3 with TRBJ2-3; TRBD2 aligns across 10 bases. The CDR3 spans 16 residues. V was clipped by 0 bases and J by 4 bases; unmatched bases: 4. In germline, CDR1 is ENHRY, CDR2 SYGVKD.

The rearrangement links TRBV7-9 to TRBJ1-6; TRBD1 agrees at 7 bases. The germline V gene has CDR1 SEHNR and CDR2 FQNEAQ (reference sequence). J gave up 9 bases and V 5 bases, and 10 bases lay outside the gene matches. The CDR3 consists of 15 residues. The CDR3 reads CASSLNTGEFSPLHF. The CDR3 nucleotides read TGTGCCAGCAGCCTAAACACAGGGGAATTTTCACCCCTCCACTTT.

The V call is TRBV19, the J call TRBJ1-1; D might be TRBD1 (5 bases). This CDR3 is 16 amino acids long. Deletions cut 6 bases from V and 0 bases from J, with 17 bases between. The germline CDR1 and CDR2 sequences are LNHDA and SQIVND (reference sequence). CDR3 sequence: CASSPQGPMVNTEAFF. The CDR3 coding sequence is TGTGCCAGTAGCCCCCAGGGCCCTATGGTGAACACTGAAGCTTTCTTT. Full variable domain (outside the CDR3, taken from reference TRBV19 and TRBJ1-1): DGGITQSPKYLFRKEGQNVTLSCEQNLNHDAMYWYRQDPGQGLRLIYYSQIVNDFQKGDIAEGYSVSREKKESFPLTVTSAQKNPTAFYLCASSPQGPMVNTEAFFGQGTRLTVV.

The rearrangement joins TRBV2 to TRBJ2-7; no clear D gene. The CDR3 is 12 residues long. Trimming pared 7 bases from V and 2 bases from J, leaving 9 bases between. Germline loops: CDR1 SNHLY, CDR2 FYNNEI. The DNA for the CDR3 is TGTGCCAGCAAACAACCCCCCTACGAGCAGTACTTC. This encodes CASKQPPYEQYF.

The chain is built from TRBV4-2 and TRBJ1-1; 7 nucleotides align to TRBD1. This CDR3 is 19 amino acids long. The junction had 17 bases not matched to a gene; V was cut back by 2 bases and J by 2 bases. Looked up from germline, CDR1 is LGHNA and CDR2 is YNFKEQ. In nucleotides, the CDR3 is TGTGCCAGCAGCCAATACCGCGACAGGGCCTGGTATGGAAACACTGAAGCTTTCTTT. As protein: CASSQYRDRAWYGNTEAFF.

The chain couples TRBV7-2 to TRBJ1-2; TRBD1 is a possible D gene (6 bases). The V gene lost 10 bases and the J gene lost 5 bases, with 20 bases spanning the gap. This CDR3 contains 14 residues. CDR1 is SGHTA and CDR2 is FQGNSA in the germline V gene. The CDR3 nucleotides read TGTGCCACCACCAGTGACAGGTCCTTTTATGGCTACACCTTC. It translates to CATTSDRSFYGYTF.

The rearrangement uses TRBV10-1 and TRBJ2-3; 7 nucleotides line up with TRBD2. The CDR3 covers 15 residues. In germline, CDR1 is WNHNN, CDR2 SYGVQD (reference sequence). Losses at the gene ends were 0 bases for V and 4 bases for J; bases not matched to a gene: 4. The CDR3 nucleotides are TGCGCCAGCAGTGAGTCGGGGGGGAGGGCAGATACGCAGTATTTT. This gives the protein CASSESGGRADTQYF.

The V and J genes are TRBV11-3 and TRBJ2-7; 7 bases line up with TRBD2. The V and J ends lost 4 bases and 3 bases, in that order; junction bases with no gene match: 9. The CDR3 runs to 15 residues. Germline V CDR1 and CDR2: SGHNT, YENEEA. CDR3 nucleotides: TGTGCCAGCAGCTCTAGGGGAGGGCGGGACTACGAGCAGTACTTC. Its protein product is CASSSRGGRDYEQYF.

The gene calls are TRBV5-4 and TRBJ2-5; TRBD1 might be the D (5 bases). The CDR3 has 14 residues. V lost 4 bases and J 2 bases, leaving 12 bases between the germline ends. Germline lookup yields CDR1 SGHNT and CDR2 YYREEE (reference sequence). Here the CDR3 DNA reads TGTGCCAGCAGCCGAGACAACAGGCAAGAGACCCAGTACTTC. This gives the protein CASSRDNRQETQYF. The full variable domain, with the rest looked up from reference TRBV5-4 and TRBJ2-5, is ETGVTQSPTHLIKTRGQQVTLRCSSQSGHNTVSWYQQALGQGPQFIFQYYREEENGRGNFPPRFSGLQFPNYSSELNVNALELDDSALYLCASSRDNRQETQYFGPGTRLLVL.

This rearrangement joins TRBV27 to TRBJ2-1; D unclear. Trimming shortened V by 4 bases and J by 1 base, and 5 bases separated the two germline ends. CDR3 length: 13 residues. The germline gives CDR1 MNHEY, CDR2 SMNVEV (reference sequence). This CDR3 is CASSSVSYNEQFF. For the CDR3, the DNA is TGTGCCAGCAGTTCCGTATCCTACAATGAGCAGTTCTTC.